This T cell receptor beta chain was captured in a study of blood T cells in healthy people across ages. This clonotype was seen at least ten times. The CDR3 consists of 14 residues. Trimming left V 0 bases short and J 4 bases short, with 10 bases between. Germline CDR1 is MNHNY and CDR2 is SVGAGI (reference sequence). Isolation recovered at least 6 million PBMCs from every sample. A J-beta primer mix and a sample-barcoded 5' primer were used in a second PCR of roughly 6 to 12 cycles. Via MiXCR, TCRdb re-called the 5' RACE reads, giving one row per CDR3 protein. This table holds about 570,000 distinct CDR3 sequences, 25% to 30% found once.

This sequence was found in a woman in her 70s in good health. Sequenced sample: blood. The rearrangement links TRBV6-6 to TRBJ2-7; D is perhaps TRBD1 (6 bases). The CDR3 nucleotides read TGTGCCAGCAGTTACTCCTCAGGGGTGTACGAGCAGTACTTC. Its translation is CASSYSSGVYEQYF.